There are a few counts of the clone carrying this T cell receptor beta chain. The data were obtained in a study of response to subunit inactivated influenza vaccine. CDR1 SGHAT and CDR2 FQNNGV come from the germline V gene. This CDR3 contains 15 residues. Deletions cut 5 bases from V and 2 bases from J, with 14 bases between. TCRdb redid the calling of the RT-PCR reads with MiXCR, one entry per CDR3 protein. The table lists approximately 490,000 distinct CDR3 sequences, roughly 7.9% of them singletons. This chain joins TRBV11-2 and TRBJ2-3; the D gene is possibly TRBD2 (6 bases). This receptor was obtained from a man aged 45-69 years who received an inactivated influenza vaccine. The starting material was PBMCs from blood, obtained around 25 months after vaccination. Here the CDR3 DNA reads TGTGCCAGCAGCCGGGGGTCAGGGCTCACAGATACGCAGTATTTT. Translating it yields CASSRGSGLTDTQYF.